This T cell receptor beta chain emerged from a study of blood T cell repertoires in COVID-19. Profiling relied on immunoSEQ multiplex PCR, and the TCRdb table lists in-frame clones only, not all of them. Among nearly 200,000 clones, approximately 80% were seen once, and the ten largest hold approximately 6.9%. This receptor was taken from a human donor with acute or convalescent COVID-19. The donor label of this sample is uncertain. Material for sequencing was peripheral blood.

The CDR3 nucleotides read TGTGCCAGTAGTATCCGGGACAGGGCCCTCTATGGCTACACCTTC. It yields the protein CASSIRDRALYGYTF. The chain uses TRBV19 and TRBJ1-2, with 9 bases matching TRBD1. In germline, CDR1 is LNHDA, CDR2 SQIVND (reference sequence). V lost 3 bases, J lost 4 bases, and 6 bases stayed unmatched. The CDR3 extends over 15 amino acids.